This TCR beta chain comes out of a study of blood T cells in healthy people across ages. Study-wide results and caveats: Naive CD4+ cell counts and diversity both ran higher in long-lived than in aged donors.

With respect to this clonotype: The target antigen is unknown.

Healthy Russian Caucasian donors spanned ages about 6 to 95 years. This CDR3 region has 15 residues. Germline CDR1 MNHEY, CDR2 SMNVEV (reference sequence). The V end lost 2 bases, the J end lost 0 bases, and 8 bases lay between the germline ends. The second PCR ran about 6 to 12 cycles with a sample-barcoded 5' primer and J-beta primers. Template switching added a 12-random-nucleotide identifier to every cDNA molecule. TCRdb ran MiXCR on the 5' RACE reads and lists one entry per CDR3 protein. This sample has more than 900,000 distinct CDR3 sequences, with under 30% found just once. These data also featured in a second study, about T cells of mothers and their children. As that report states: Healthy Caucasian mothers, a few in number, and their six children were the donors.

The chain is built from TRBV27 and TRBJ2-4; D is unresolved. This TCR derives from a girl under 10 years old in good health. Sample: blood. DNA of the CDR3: TGTGCCAGCAGTTTAATGTCCTTAGCCAAAAACATTCAGTACTTC. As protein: CASSLMSLAKNIQYF.